This T cell receptor beta chain originates from a study of blood T cell repertoires in COVID-19. Across the study: Acute-phase and convalescent COVID-19 samples originated in the United States, Italy and Spain. PBMCs, B-cell-depleted T cells, or T cells provided the cDNA or gDNA that made up the material.

Study processing details: The authors estimated nucleated cell counts from reference gene primer amplification. Only in-frame clones appear in the TCRdb table, and some are missing; sequencing was by immunoSEQ multiplex PCR. V, J and clone size are those of that table, while D and trimming were read from the DNA. The table records approximately 300,000 clones, approximately 88% of them present only once. The CDR3 has 14 amino acids. V lost 5 bases, J lost 2 bases, and 3 bases stayed unmatched. Germline CDR1 reads LGHNT; CDR2 reads FRNRAP. The sample comprised peripheral blood. The receptor's source is a man between 18 and 35 years old who had recovered from COVID-19. The V and J genes are TRBV12-5 and TRBJ1-5; 7 bases match TRBD1. CDR3 nucleotide sequence: TGTGCTAGTGGTACCACAGGGGGCAATCAGCCCCAGCATTTT. Its protein is CASGTTGGNQPQHF.